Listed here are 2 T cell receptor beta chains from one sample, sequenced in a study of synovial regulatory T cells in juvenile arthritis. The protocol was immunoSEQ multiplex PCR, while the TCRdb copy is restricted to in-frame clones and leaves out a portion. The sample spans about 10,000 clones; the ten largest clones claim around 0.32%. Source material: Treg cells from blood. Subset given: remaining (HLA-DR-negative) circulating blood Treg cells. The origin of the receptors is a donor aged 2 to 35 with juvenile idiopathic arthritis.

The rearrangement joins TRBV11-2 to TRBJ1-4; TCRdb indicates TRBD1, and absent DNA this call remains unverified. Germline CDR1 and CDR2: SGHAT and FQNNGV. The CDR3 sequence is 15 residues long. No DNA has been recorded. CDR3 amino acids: CASSLDGTGGEKLFF.

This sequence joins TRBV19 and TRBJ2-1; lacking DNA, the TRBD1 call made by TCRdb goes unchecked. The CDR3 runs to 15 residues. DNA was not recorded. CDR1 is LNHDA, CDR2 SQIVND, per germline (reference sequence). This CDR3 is CASCDDSSTHNEQFF.